The clone carrying this TCR beta chain was found a few times. Its antigen is unknown. V lost 2 bases and J 4 bases, leaving 14 bases between the germline ends. Looked up from germline, CDR1 is LGHNA and CDR2 is YSLEER. There are 16 residues in the CDR3. This sample was included in a study of T cells after yellow fever vaccination. TCRdb re-derived calls from the 5' RACE reads in MiXCR, one entry per CDR3 protein. The sample comprises some 350,000 distinct CDR3 sequences, 4% of which are singletons, and approximately 24% rests with the top ten. General study points: Contaminating bulk clonotypes could be abundant in FACS-sorted repertoires. On re-exposure, the response was weaker but peaked faster, at day 5 versus 15.

The rearrangement uses TRBV4-3 and TRBJ1-4; a possible D gene is TRBD1 (6 bases). The receptor's source is a man aged 18 to 30 who received the YFV17D yellow fever vaccine. The starting material was PBMCs, obtained 5 days after the yellow fever booster vaccination. The CDR3 sequence: CASSQRPGTINEKLFF. CDR3 in DNA: TGCGCCAGCAGCCAAAGGCCCGGGACAATTAATGAAAAACTGTTTTTT.